This T cell receptor (beta chain) emerged from a study of tumor and adjacent non-tumor tissue in lung cancer. Turning to the study itself: Approximately 4 million productive TCRbeta reads were obtained per sample on average. Study conclusions and caveats: Compared with tumor, normal lung showed significantly lower TCR diversity. Higher tumor TCR diversity was associated with shorter survival.

No cell sorting was done before RNA was extracted from the tissue. Between August and November 2014, newly diagnosed, chemotherapy-naive lung cancer patients underwent thoracic surgery in China. TCRbeta libraries were built with three rounds of nested PCR, modified from ARM-PCR. In TCRdb, the multiplex PCR reads were re-called with MiXCR into one record per CDR3 protein. Here the sample spans tens of thousands of distinct CDR3 sequences, 55% to 70% being singletons. A word on this clonotype: The antigen remains unidentified.

The CDR3 covers 16 residues. Germline V lookup: CDR1 SGHAT, CDR2 FQNNGV. The source of this sequence is a man aged 50 to 60 with non-small cell lung cancer. The chain combines TRBV11-2 with TRBJ2-4; 7 nucleotides line up with TRBD2. The sequencing input was lung tumor tissue. CDR3 DNA sequence: TGTGTCGGCGCGGCTCAGCTAGCGGCCTCCAAAAACATTCAGTACTTC. Encoded protein: CVGAAQLAASKNIQYF.